These T cell receptor beta chains were read from a single sample in a study of beta chain features in type 1 diabetes. Here immunoSEQ multiplex PCR was the method, and the copy in TCRdb shows in-frame clones only, minus some. This sample has some 500,000 clones, with roughly an eighth found just once. The sequenced sample was naive CD4+ T cells from blood. All receptors come from a woman in her late teens or twenties in good health. Each CDR3 is given with its conserved first and last residue. The D gene is left open where the match is weak. Clone size, where shown, is once, few, many, or a class for clones that have expanded.

D,J,V,size,DNA,CDR3
-,TRBJ1-3,TRBV10-3,many,TGTGCCATCGGAGGGACACCAAACACCATATATTTT,CAIGGTPNTIYF
-,TRBJ2-5,TRBV7-3,-,TGTGCCAGCAGCTTAAACCCAAGGGCCCAAGAGACCCAGTACTTC,CASSLNPRAQETQYF
TRBD2,TRBJ2-7,TRBV7-9,-,TGTGCCAGCAGCTCCCCTAGCGGGAGGGTCTCCGAGCAGTACTTC,CASSSPSGRVSEQYF
-,TRBJ1-1,TRBV9,-,TGTGCCAGCAGCGTGACAGTAAACACTGAAGCTTTCTTT,CASSVTVNTEAFF
-,TRBJ2-7,TRBV9,-,TGTGCCAGCAGCGCAAACCAGGGTTCCCACGAGCAGTACTTC,CASSANQGSHEQYF
TRBD2,TRBJ2-5,TRBV4-2,-,TGTGCCAGCAGCCTAGGGACTAGCGGTGAAGAGACCCAGTACTTC,CASSLGTSGEETQYF
-,TRBJ2-7,TRBV5-1,few,TGCGCCAGCAGCAAGGGCAGGGAACCCTACGAGCAGTACTTC,CASSKGREPYEQYF
TRBD1,TRBJ1-2,TRBV7-2,-,TGTGCCAGCAGCTCCCGGGACAGGGCCTATGGCTACACCTTC,CASSSRDRAYGYTF
TRBD1,TRBJ1-3,TRBV5-1,-,TGCGCCAGCAGCACGGGACAGTACTCTGGAAACACCATATATTTT,CASSTGQYSGNTIYF
-,TRBJ1-2,TRBV19,-,TGTGCCAGTTCGCCAGACTATGGCTACACCTTC,CASSPDYGYTF
TRBD1,TRBJ2-7,TRBV6-6,-,TGTGCCAGCAGAGCGACCGGGACAGGGAACTACGAGCAGTACTTC,CASRATGTGNYEQYF
-,TRBJ2-3,TRBV7-2,-,TGTGCCAGCAGCTTGCGGGTAGGAGTAGATACGCAGTATTTT,CASSLRVGVDTQYF
-,TRBJ1-4,TRBV4-1,few,TGCGCCAGCAGCCAAGCTTGGAATGAAAAACTGTTTTTT,CASSQAWNEKLFF
TRBD1,TRBJ2-7,TRBV14,-,TGTGCCAGCAGCCGGGACAGGGCCTACGAGCAGTACTTC,CASSRDRAYEQYF
-,TRBJ1-1,TRBV5-4,-,TGTGCCAGCAGCTTGGAAAACAGAATGAACACTGAAGCTTTCTTT,CASSLENRMNTEAFF
-,TRBJ2-2,TRBV4-2,-,TGTGCCAGCAGCCAAGGTCGGCTGACGTACACCGGGGAGCTGTTTTTT,CASSQGRLTYTGELFF
-,TRBJ1-1,TRBV9,-,TGTGCCAGCAGCGTAGGGTTCGGAGACTATGAAGCTTTCTTT,CASSVGFGDYEAFF
-,TRBJ1-1,TRBV25-1,few,TGTGCCAGCAGTGTTCTTCAGAACACTGAAGCTTTCTTT,CASSVLQNTEAFF
-,TRBJ2-5,TRBV4-1,few,TGCGCCAGCAGCCGAGGGGGCGGCGGGAGAGAAGAGACCCAGTACTTC,CASSRGGGGREETQYF
TRBD2,TRBJ2-7,TRBV5-4,few,TGTGCCAGCAGCTCCGCGCGGGAGAACAGAAACGAGCAGTACTTC,CASSSARENRNEQYF
-,TRBJ1-2,TRBV19,-,TGTGCCAGTAGTATGGACGGGAACTATGGCTACACCTTC,CASSMDGNYGYTF
-,TRBJ2-1,TRBV20-1,-,TGCAGTGCTAGAACCCTAGTTCAGCAGTTCTTC,CSARTLVQQFF
-,TRBJ2-5,TRBV4-3,-,TGCGCCAGCAGCCCGGGGGCTAGTCGAGAGACCCAGTACTTC,CASSPGASRETQYF
TRBD2,TRBJ2-7,TRBV7-2,few,TGTGCCAGCAGTCCGACTAGCGGGAGGCCGTACTTC,CASSPTSGRPYF
TRBD1,TRBJ1-1,TRBV5-1,-,TGCGCCAGCAGTGGGACAGGGAATAGGAACACTGAAGCTTTCTTT,CASSGTGNRNTEAFF
-,TRBJ2-1,TRBV11-3,-,TGTGCCAGCAGCGGGCGGGAAAACAATGAGCAGTTCTTC,CASSGRENNEQFF
-,TRBJ1-1,TRBV5-1,-,TGCGCCAGCAGTTCCGACTCAACCAACACTGAAGCTTTCTTT,CASSSDSTNTEAFF
TRBD2,TRBJ2-1,TRBV29-1,few,TGCAGCGGCCGAGGGAGGCTAGCGGGGGAGCAGTTCTTC,CSGRGRLAGEQFF
TRBD1,TRBJ1-1,TRBV7-3,-,TGTGCCAGCAGCTTCCAGGGGGGTGCGGACACTGAAGCTTTCTTT,CASSFQGGADTEAFF
-,TRBJ2-5,TRBV2,-,TGTGCCAGCACCAGAGGAGCCTCCAAGGGAAGAAAAGAGACCCAGTACTTC,CASTRGASKGRKETQYF